Shown below are 32 T cell receptor beta chains from a single sample sequenced in a study of shared clonotypes between healthy human individuals (dated by TCRdb to the early 2020s). CD8 naive samples were CD45RO-negative cells positively selected for CCR7, giving a CD45RA+CCR7+ population that excluded TemRA cells. Library preparation used the immunoSEQ multiplex PCR assay. This is the immuneACCESS table as TCRdb keeps it, with only in-frame sequences that have V and J called. A part of the clones is gone; compared with another copy, unresolved V genes explain less than half, and the rest is unexplained. This sample has about 600,000 clones in its table, and 95% to 96% of those were observed once. The ten largest clonotypes hold 0.11% of the sample. The specimen sequenced was naive CD8+ T cells sorted from blood. Interpreted using the paper, the cell subset or site label stands for: CD45RA+CCR7+. The receptors stem from a woman aged 25 to 39 in good health.

The CDR3 nucleotides read TGTGCCAGCAGTGAAGAGGAGGGGCGCTACGAGCAGTACTTC. Its protein product is CASSEEEGRYEQYF. V and J are TRBV6-1 and TRBJ2-5, with a weak D call TRBD2 (6 bases). The closer fit of TRBJ2-7 to the DNA end suggests the J call may be wrong. There are 14 residues in the CDR3. CDR1 MNHNS and CDR2 SASEGT come from the germline V gene.

Details on this clone: Other DNA sequences in the sample encode the same CDR3. This rearrangement joins TRBV2 to TRBJ2-1; D unresolved. Deletions cut 4 bases from V and 7 bases from J, with 2 bases between. The CDR3 is 10 residues long. CDR1 and CDR2 (germline): SNHLY, FYNNEI. This CDR3 reads CASSGNEQFF. In nucleotides, the CDR3 is TGTGCCAGCAGTGGTAATGAGCAGTTCTTC.

The genes are TRBV6-5 and TRBJ2-2; the D is unclear. V lost 0 bases and J lost 4, with 9 bases in between. CDR3 size: 15 residues. The germline gives CDR1 MNHEY, CDR2 SVGAGI. This CDR3 is CASSYSQWITGELFF. The CDR3 coding sequence is TGTGCCAGCAGTTACTCGCAGTGGATCACCGGGGAGCTGTTTTTT.

This chain links TRBV19 with TRBJ1-1, with D perhaps matching TRBD1 (5 bases). Germline lookup yields CDR1 LNHDA and CDR2 SQIVND (reference sequence). The CDR3 extends over 14 amino acids. V was trimmed by 5 bases and J by 1 base, leaving 11 bases between them. The CDR3 DNA is TGTGCCAGTAGTTCCCCGGGGCGGAACACTGAAGCTTTCTTT. Encoded protein: CASSSPGRNTEAFF. The variable domain in full, with the rest retrieved from reference TRBV19 and TRBJ1-1, is DGGITQSPKYLFRKEGQNVTLSCEQNLNHDAMYWYRQDPGQGLRLIYYSQIVNDFQKGDIAEGYSVSREKKESFPLTVTSAQKNPTAFYLCASSSPGRNTEAFFGQGTRLTVV.

This rearrangement joins TRBV7-8 to TRBJ1-1, with a possible D match to TRBD1 (6 bases). The CDR3 runs 14 residues. Germline loops: CDR1 SGHVS, CDR2 FQNEAQ. Trimming cost V 0 bases and J 4 bases, with 9 bases left between them. The CDR3 bases are TGTGCCAGCAGCTTAGCCAGGGGAGGCACTGAAGCTTTCTTT. Translated, it gives CASSLARGGTEAFF.

The genes are TRBV29-1 and TRBJ2-1, with D possibly TRBD1 on 5 matching bases. The CDR3 length is 13 residues. V lost 5 bases and J 5 bases, leaving 13 bases between the germline ends. The germline gives CDR1 SQVTM, CDR2 ANQGSEA. The CDR3 nucleotides read TGCAGCGTTCAGGGCCCAGAGAACAATGAGCAGTTCTTC. Amino acids: CSVQGPENNEQFF.

The CDR3 DNA follows: TGTGCCAGCAGGGCGGACTATGGCTACACCTTC. Translation: CASRADYGYTF. This chain connects TRBV7-9 to TRBJ1-2; no clear D gene. V lost 6 bases and J lost 3, with 5 bases in between. Per germline, CDR1 SEHNR and CDR2 FQNEAQ (reference sequence). The CDR3 totals 11 residues.

This clone was observed once. The V and J genes are TRBV9 and TRBJ1-2, with TRBD1 matching 9 bases. V gave up 3 bases and J gave up 5 bases; unmatched junction bases: 11. The CDR3 has 16 residues. Germline values: CDR1 SGDLS, CDR2 YYNGEE. The CDR3 here is CASSGLPGQGSYGYTF. CDR3 bases: TGTGCCAGCAGCGGCCTACCGGGACAGGGAAGTTATGGCTACACCTTC.

The chain uses TRBV7-6 and TRBJ2-7, with 14 bases identical to TRBD2. CDR1 and CDR2 (germline): SGHVS, FNYEAQ. The ends lost 5 bases at V and 6 bases at J; junction bases unmatched: 9. The CDR3 totals 16 residues. CDR3 in DNA: TGTGCCAGCAGCCCACAGGGACTAGCGGGAGTCTCCGAGCAGTACTTC. Translating gives CASSPQGLAGVSEQYF. Combining the CDR3 with reference TRBV7-6 and TRBJ2-7 gives the whole variable domain GAGVSQSPRYKVTKRGQDVALRCDPISGHVSLYWYRQALGQGPEFLTYFNYEAQQDKSGLPNDRFSAERPEGSISTLTIQRTEQRDSAMYRCASSPQGLAGVSEQYFGPGTRLTVT.

V gene TRBV15 combines with J gene TRBJ2-1; tentatively, D is TRBD1 (5 bases). Germline assignment: CDR1 LNHNV and CDR2 YYDKDF (reference sequence). The CDR3 runs to 13 residues. Trimming shortened V by 5 bases and J by 5 bases, and 10 bases separated the two germline ends. The CDR3 nucleotides read TGTGCCACCAGCGGCCTCAGGGACAATGAGCAGTTCTTC. Protein: CATSGLRDNEQFF.

The chain couples TRBV5-8 to TRBJ1-4; a possible D gene is TRBD1 (5 bases). This CDR3 spans 17 amino acids. Germline loops: CDR1 SGHTS, CDR2 YDEGEE. Trimming removed 4 bases at V and 0 bases at J, with 16 bases between. The CDR3 sequence is CASSPTGTSATNEKLFF. CDR3 bases: TGTGCCAGCAGCCCTACCGGGACCTCCGCAACTAATGAAAAACTGTTTTTT.

A single count supports this clone. This chain joins TRBV18 and TRBJ2-2; D is unresolved. V was trimmed by 4 bases and J by 7 bases, leaving 4 bases between them. Germline CDR1 reads KGHSH; CDR2 reads LQKENI. The CDR3 is 11 amino acids. For the CDR3, the DNA is TGTGCCAGCTCACTGCTCGGGGAGCTGTTTTTT. Translation: CASSLLGELFF.

The rearrangement links TRBV7-3 to TRBJ2-1; 8 nucleotides match TRBD2. Germline loops: CDR1 SGHTA, CDR2 FQGTGA. The V and J ends lost 6 bases and 0 bases, in that order; junction bases with no gene match: 4. This CDR3 spans 15 amino acids. The CDR3 region has the DNA TGTGCCAGCAGACCCGGGACTAGCTCCTACAATGAGCAGTTCTTC. Translated, it gives CASRPGTSSYNEQFF.

The V and J genes are TRBV2 and TRBJ2-2, with a tentative D call TRBD1 (5 bases). Germline CDR1 and CDR2: SNHLY and FYNNEI. The V end was cut by 5 bases, the J end by 5 bases, with 15 bases between. This CDR3 comprises 15 residues. Here the CDR3 DNA reads TGTGCCAGCAGTCCAGGGTCCTTCTTGACCGGGGAGCTGTTTTTT. It is translated as CASSPGSFLTGELFF.

This chain connects TRBV13 to TRBJ2-7; no definite D call. The germline CDR1 and CDR2 sequences are PRHDT and FYEKMQ (reference sequence). V shed 5 bases and J shed 1 base, with 15 bases lying between them. This CDR3 is 15 amino acids long. The chain's CDR3 is CASSAPFYQSYEQYF. The CDR3 region has the DNA TGTGCCAGCAGCGCCCCTTTTTACCAGTCCTACGAGCAGTACTTC.

This chain links TRBV27 with TRBJ2-3; 7 bases fit TRBD2. V shed 7 bases and J 4 bases; nucleotides not matched to a gene: 8. The CDR3 consists of 14 residues. Germline CDR1 MNHEY, CDR2 SMNVEV (reference sequence). CDR3 nucleotides: TGTGCCAGCAAGGTCGCGGGAGTCCCAGATACGCAGTATTTT. This encodes CASKVAGVPDTQYF.

The chain uses TRBV28 and TRBJ1-4; 7 bases fit TRBD1. Germline assignment: CDR1 MDHEN and CDR2 SYDVKM. There are 15 residues in the CDR3. V lost 3 bases, J lost 3 bases, and 4 bases stayed unmatched. The CDR3 loop reads CASSFDRASNEKLFF. In nucleotides, the CDR3 is TGTGCCAGCAGTTTCGACAGGGCATCTAATGAAAAACTGTTTTTT. Full variable domain (missing parts from reference TRBV28 and TRBJ1-4): DVKVTQSSRYLVKRTGEKVFLECVQDMDHENMFWYRQDPGLGLRLIYFSYDVKMKEKGDIPEGYSVSREKKERFSLILESASTNQTSMYLCASSFDRASNEKLFFGSGTQLSVL.

V and J are TRBV5-6 and TRBJ1-2; D gene ambiguous. There are 13 residues in the CDR3. The V end was cut by 1 base, the J end by 8 bases, with 12 bases between. Germline V gives CDR1 SGHDT, CDR2 YYEEEE. The DNA for the CDR3 is TGTGCCAGCAGCTTGATGACGGCGGGGGGCTACACCTTC. It specifies CASSLMTAGGYTF.

V is TRBV4-1 and J is TRBJ2-1; 13 bases map to TRBD2. The germline V gene encodes CDR1 MGHRA and CDR2 YSYEKL. This CDR3 has 18 amino acids. V shed 4 bases and J 0 bases; nucleotides not matched to a gene: 6. The CDR3 loop is CASSPRLAGGSSYNEQFF. CDR3 nucleotide sequence: TGCGCCAGCAGCCCCAGACTAGCGGGGGGAAGCTCCTACAATGAGCAGTTCTTC.

About this clone: Its ends do not fully match the called genes, so a read error is possible. V is TRBV7-9 and J is TRBJ2-1; unclear D gene. There are 12 residues in the CDR3. Germline CDR1 reads SEHNR; CDR2 reads FQNEAQ (reference sequence). The CDR3 sequence: CATSGGDNVQFF. CDR3 coding DNA: TGTGCCACCTCGGGTGGCGACAATGTGCAGTTCTTC.

The CDR3 is CASSADLAGANGELFF. The CDR3 DNA is TGTGCCAGCAGTGCCGACCTAGCGGGAGCGAACGGGGAGCTGTTTTTT. V is TRBV28 and J is TRBJ2-2; TRBD2 agrees at 10 bases. The V gene's germline CDR1 is MDHEN and CDR2 SYDVKM. The CDR3 length is 16 residues. V was pared by 5 bases and J by 7 bases, with 10 bases of the junction left unmatched.

The V call is TRBV27, the J call TRBJ1-1, with D possibly being TRBD1 (6 bases). Trimming shortened V by 3 bases and J by 4 bases, and 12 bases separated the two germline ends. The CDR3 totals 14 residues. Germline loops: CDR1 MNHEY, CDR2 SMNVEV (reference sequence). The CDR3 coding sequence is TGTGCCAGCAGTTTGACAGGCGCTGGCACTGAAGCTTTCTTT. This gives the protein CASSLTGAGTEAFF.

The chain couples TRBV27 to TRBJ1-5; D gene unclear. V lost 1 base to trimming and J lost 2 bases, with 6 bases between them. The CDR3 length is 14 residues. Germline CDR1 is MNHEY and CDR2 is SMNVEV (reference sequence). Here the CDR3 reads CASSLYGGNQPQHF. Here the CDR3 DNA reads TGTGCCAGCAGTTTATATGGGGGCAATCAGCCCCAGCATTTT.

The chain has TRBV4-1 and TRBJ2-7, with D possibly matching TRBD1 (5 bases). Trimming pared 0 bases from V and 9 bases from J, leaving 15 bases between. The CDR3 runs 14 residues. The V gene's germline CDR1 is MGHRA and CDR2 YSYEKL. The CDR3 DNA reads TGCGCCAGCAGCCAAGAAGGAAAGGGGATGGGGCAGTACTTC. It encodes CASSQEGKGMGQYF.

V and J are TRBV2 and TRBJ2-7; D might be TRBD1 (6 bases). This CDR3 region has 14 residues. V shed 3 bases and J shed 2 bases, with 11 bases lying between them. Germline CDR1 reads SNHLY; CDR2 reads FYNNEI. In DNA form, the CDR3 reads TGTGCCAGCAGTGAGGGGGCCTCCGCCTACGAGCAGTACTTC. Translating it yields CASSEGASAYEQYF.

The rearrangement joins TRBV4-1 to TRBJ2-7; 11 nucleotides agree with TRBD2. Trimming took 6 bases from V and 4 from J; bases not matched to a gene: 8. Germline CDR1 reads MGHRA; CDR2 reads YSYEKL. The CDR3 length is 15 residues. The chain's CDR3 is CASSRTSGSGYEQYF. CDR3 coding DNA: TGCGCCAGCAGTAGAACTAGCGGGAGCGGATACGAGCAGTACTTC.

The chain uses TRBV7-9 and TRBJ2-7; tentatively, D is TRBD1 or TRBD2 (5 bases each). This CDR3 region has 16 residues. V lost 1 base and J lost 1, with 14 bases in between. Germline lookup yields CDR1 SEHNR and CDR2 FQNEAQ (reference sequence). The CDR3 nucleotides read TGTGCCAGCAGCTTAGTAAACAGGCAGCGGTCCTACGAGCAGTACTTC. Translation: CASSLVNRQRSYEQYF.

V and J are TRBV11-2 and TRBJ1-2; no reliable D call. From germline, CDR1 is SGHAT and CDR2 FQNNGV. The ends were cut back, 5 bases at V and 6 bases at J, with 10 bases in the middle. The CDR3 length is 12 residues. CDR3: CASSTNGHGYTF. The CDR3 DNA reads TGTGCCAGCAGCACAAACGGACATGGCTACACCTTC.

The chain is built from TRBV2 and TRBJ1-5; no clear D gene. CDR1 and CDR2 from the germline V gene are SNHLY and FYNNEI. The CDR3 sequence is 14 residues long. V was shortened by 3 bases and J by 4 bases, with 10 bases between the two germline ends. CDR3 bases: TGTGCCAGCAGTGACAACGGCGCAAATCAGCCCCAGCATTTT. It encodes CASSDNGANQPQHF.

The chain joins TRBV28 to TRBJ1-5; D remains unclear. Germline loops: CDR1 MDHEN, CDR2 SYDVKM. The V end lost 2 bases, the J end lost 3 bases, and 11 bases lay between the germline ends. This CDR3 comprises 15 residues. The CDR3 spells CASSLPGWDNQPQHF. CDR3 coding DNA: TGTGCCAGCAGTTTACCGGGGTGGGACAATCAGCCCCAGCATTTT.

V usage is TRBV10-3 and J usage is TRBJ2-5; TRBD1 agrees at 8 bases. Trimming at V came to 1 base and at J to 3 bases, leaving 10 bases not matched to a gene. The germline V gene encodes CDR1 ENHRY and CDR2 SYGVKD. The CDR3 contains 17 residues. The CDR3 reads CAISELSLDRVKETQYF. CDR3 DNA sequence: TGTGCCATCAGTGAGTTAAGCCTGGACAGGGTTAAAGAGACCCAGTACTTC.

CDR3 protein: CARNDPGRCNQPQHF. The CDR3, as DNA: TGTGCCAGAAACGACCCGGGACGGTGCAATCAGCCCCAGCATTTT. The chain couples TRBV5-3 to TRBJ1-5; D is possibly TRBD1 (5 bases). TRBV5-3 is an open reading frame, and its role is uncertain. Trimming cost V 6 bases and J 2 bases, with 15 bases left between them. This CDR3 region has 15 residues.